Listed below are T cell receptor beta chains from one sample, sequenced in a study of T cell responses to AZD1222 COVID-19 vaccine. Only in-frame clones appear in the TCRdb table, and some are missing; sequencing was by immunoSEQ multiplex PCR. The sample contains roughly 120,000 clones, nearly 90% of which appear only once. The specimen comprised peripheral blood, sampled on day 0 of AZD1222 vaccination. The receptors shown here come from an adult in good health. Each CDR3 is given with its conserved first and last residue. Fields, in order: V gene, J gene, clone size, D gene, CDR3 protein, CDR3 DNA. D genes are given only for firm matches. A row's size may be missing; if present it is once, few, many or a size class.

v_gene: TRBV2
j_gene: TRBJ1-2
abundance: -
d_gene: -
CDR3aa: CASSEREFSGYTF
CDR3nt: TGTGCCAGCAGTGAACGGGAGTTTAGTGGCTACACCTTC

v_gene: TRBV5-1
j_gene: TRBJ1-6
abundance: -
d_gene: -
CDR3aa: CASSLAGGSANSPLHF
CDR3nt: TGCGCCAGCAGCTTGGCTGGGGGCAGCGCTAATTCACCCCTCCACTTT

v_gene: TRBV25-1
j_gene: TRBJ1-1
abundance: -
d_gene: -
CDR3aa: CASSEYWGTEAFF
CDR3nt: TGTGCCAGCAGTGAATACTGGGGCACTGAAGCTTTCTTT

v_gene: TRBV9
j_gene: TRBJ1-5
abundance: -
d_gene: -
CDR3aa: CASSAGVNSNQPQHF
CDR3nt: TGTGCCAGCAGCGCGGGGGTGAATAGCAATCAGCCCCAGCATTTT

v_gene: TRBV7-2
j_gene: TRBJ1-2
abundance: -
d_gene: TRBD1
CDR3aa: CASSPGQVTYGYTF
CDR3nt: TGTGCCAGCAGCCCCGGACAGGTAACCTATGGCTACACCTTC

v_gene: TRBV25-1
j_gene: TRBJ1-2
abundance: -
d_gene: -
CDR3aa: CASSEYNVAQGPLRGYTF
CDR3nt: TGTGCCAGCAGTGAATATAATGTGGCCCAGGGGCCCCTGAGAGGCTACACCTTC

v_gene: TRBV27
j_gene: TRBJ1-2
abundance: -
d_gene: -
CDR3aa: CASRGRLGGYTF
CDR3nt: TGTGCCAGCAGGGGCCGATTGGGTGGCTACACCTTC

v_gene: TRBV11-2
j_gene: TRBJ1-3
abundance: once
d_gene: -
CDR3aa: CASSFRNTIYF
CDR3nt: TGTGCCAGCAGCTTCCGAAACACCATATATTTT

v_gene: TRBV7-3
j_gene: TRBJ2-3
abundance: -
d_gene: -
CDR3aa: CASSPTAPPAAQYF
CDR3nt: TGTGCCAGCAGTCCCACAGCTCCCCCCGCGGCGCAGTATTTT

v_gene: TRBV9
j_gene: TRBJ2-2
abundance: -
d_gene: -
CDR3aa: CASSVEEVLGHTGELFF
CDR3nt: TGTGCCAGCAGCGTAGAGGAGGTGTTGGGGCACACCGGGGAGCTGTTTTTT

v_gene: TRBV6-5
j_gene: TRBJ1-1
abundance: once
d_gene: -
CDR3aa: CASRGTFQGTEAFF
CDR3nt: TGTGCCAGCAGGGGGACATTTCAGGGCACTGAAGCTTTCTTT

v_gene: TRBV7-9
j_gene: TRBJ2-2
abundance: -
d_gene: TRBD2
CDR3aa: CASSPRSGTSVAGELFF
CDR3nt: TGTGCCAGCAGCCCTCGATCCGGGACTAGCGTTGCCGGGGAGCTGTTTTTT

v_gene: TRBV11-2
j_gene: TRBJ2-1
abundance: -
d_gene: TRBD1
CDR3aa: CASRTRQGYSHNEQFF
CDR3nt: TGTGCCAGCAGAACCCGACAGGGGTATAGTCACAATGAGCAGTTCTTC

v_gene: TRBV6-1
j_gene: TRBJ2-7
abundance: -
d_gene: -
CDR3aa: CASSQGPYEQYF
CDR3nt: TGTGCCAGCAGTCAGGGACCCTACGAGCAGTACTTC

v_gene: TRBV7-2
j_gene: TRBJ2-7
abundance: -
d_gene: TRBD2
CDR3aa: CASSLPGTSGFSYEQYF
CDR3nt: TGTGCCAGCAGCTTGCCCGGGACTAGCGGGTTCTCCTACGAGCAGTACTTC

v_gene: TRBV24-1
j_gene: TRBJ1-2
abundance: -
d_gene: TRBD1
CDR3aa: CATSDRTPGQTLGGYTF
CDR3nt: TGTGCCACCAGTGATAGAACACCGGGACAGACTTTAGGTGGCTACACCTTC

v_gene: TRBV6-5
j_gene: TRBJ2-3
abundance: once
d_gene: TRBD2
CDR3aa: CASRGGSSGAHTQYF
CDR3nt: TGTGCCAGCAGAGGCGGGTCTAGCGGGGCCCATACGCAGTATTTT

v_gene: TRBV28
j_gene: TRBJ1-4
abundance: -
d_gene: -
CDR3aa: CASSGGWREKLFF
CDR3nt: TGTGCCAGCTCTGGAGGGTGGCGCGAAAAACTGTTTTTT

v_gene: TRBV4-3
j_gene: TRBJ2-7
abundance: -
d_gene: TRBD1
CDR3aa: CASSQEGTASYEQYF
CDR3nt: TGCGCCAGCAGCCAAGAAGGGACAGCCTCCTACGAGCAGTACTTC

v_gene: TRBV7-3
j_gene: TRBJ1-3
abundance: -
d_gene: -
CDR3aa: CASSPAGGIGAGNTIYF
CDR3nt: TGTGCCAGCAGTCCCGCCGGGGGGATCGGGGCTGGAAACACCATATATTTT

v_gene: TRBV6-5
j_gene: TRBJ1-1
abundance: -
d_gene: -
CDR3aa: CASSPRGAGNTEAFF
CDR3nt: TGTGCCAGCAGTCCCCGGGGGGCGGGGAACACTGAAGCTTTCTTT

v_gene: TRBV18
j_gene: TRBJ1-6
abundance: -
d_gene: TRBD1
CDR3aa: CASSRDRASSYNSPLHF
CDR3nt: TGTGCCAGCTCACGGGACAGGGCGAGCTCCTATAATTCACCCCTCCACTTT

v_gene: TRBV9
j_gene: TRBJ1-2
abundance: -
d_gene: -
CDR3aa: CASSVGRQANYGYTF
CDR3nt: TGTGCCAGCAGCGTGGGGAGACAGGCTAACTATGGCTACACCTTC

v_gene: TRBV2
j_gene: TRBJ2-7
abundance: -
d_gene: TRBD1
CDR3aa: CASSRGQTYEQYF
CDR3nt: TGTGCCAGCAGCAGGGGGCAGACCTACGAGCAGTACTTC

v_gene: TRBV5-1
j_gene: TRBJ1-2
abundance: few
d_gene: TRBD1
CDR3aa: CASSPGQGLYGYTF
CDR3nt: TGCGCCAGCAGCCCAGGACAGGGCCTCTATGGCTACACCTTC

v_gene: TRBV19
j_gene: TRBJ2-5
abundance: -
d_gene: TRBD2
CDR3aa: CASSMGGGSQETQYF
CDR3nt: TGTGCCAGTAGTATGGGCGGGGGGTCTCAAGAGACCCAGTACTTC

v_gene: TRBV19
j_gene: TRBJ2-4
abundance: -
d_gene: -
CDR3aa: CASSQQGNIQYF
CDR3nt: TGTGCCAGTAGTCAACAGGGAAACATTCAGTACTTC

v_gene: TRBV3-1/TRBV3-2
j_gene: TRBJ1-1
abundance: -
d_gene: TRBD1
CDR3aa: CASSQDWTGGWNTEAFF
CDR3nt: TGTGCCAGCAGCCAAGACTGGACAGGGGGCTGGAACACTGAAGCTTTCTTT

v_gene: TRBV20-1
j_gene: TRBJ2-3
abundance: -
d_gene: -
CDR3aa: CSASRGGAADTQYF
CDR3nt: TGCAGTGCTAGTCGAGGGGGGGCCGCAGATACGCAGTATTTT

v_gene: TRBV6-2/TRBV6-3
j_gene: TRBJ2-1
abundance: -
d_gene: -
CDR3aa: CASSQFRDEQFF
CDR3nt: TGTGCCAGCAGTCAATTTAGAGATGAGCAGTTCTTC

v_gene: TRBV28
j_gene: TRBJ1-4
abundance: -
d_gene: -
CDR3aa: CASSSLRGGSEKLFF
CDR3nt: TGTGCCAGCAGTTCACTCAGGGGTGGGAGTGAAAAACTGTTTTTT

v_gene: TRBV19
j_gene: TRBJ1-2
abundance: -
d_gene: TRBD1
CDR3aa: CASRIGGGSNYGYTF
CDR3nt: TGTGCCAGTAGAATAGGGGGCGGGAGTAACTATGGCTACACCTTC

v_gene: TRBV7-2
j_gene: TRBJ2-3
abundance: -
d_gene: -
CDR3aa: CASSNRGGGPGRTDTQYF
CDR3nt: TGTGCCAGCAGCAACCGGGGCGGGGGCCCGGGGAGGACAGATACGCAGTATTTT

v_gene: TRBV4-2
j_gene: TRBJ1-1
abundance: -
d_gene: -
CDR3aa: CASSQDPARNTEAFF
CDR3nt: TGTGCCAGCAGCCAAGATCCAGCCCGGAACACTGAAGCTTTCTTT

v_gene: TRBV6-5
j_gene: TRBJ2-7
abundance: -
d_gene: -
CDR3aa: CASRDSPSYEQYF
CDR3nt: TGTGCCAGCAGGGACAGTCCCTCCTACGAGCAGTACTTC

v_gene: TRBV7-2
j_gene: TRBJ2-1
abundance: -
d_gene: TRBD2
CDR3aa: CASSLLLIAGGDNEQFF
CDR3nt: TGTGCCAGCAGCCTACTCCTTATAGCGGGGGGAGACAATGAGCAGTTCTTC

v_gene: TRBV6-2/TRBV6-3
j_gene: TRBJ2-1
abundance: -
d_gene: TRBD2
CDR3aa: CATRPSGKRGSEQFF
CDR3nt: TGTGCCACCAGGCCTTCGGGCAAGCGGGGAAGTGAGCAGTTCTTC

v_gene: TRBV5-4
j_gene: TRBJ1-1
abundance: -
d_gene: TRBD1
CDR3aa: CASSPGTGSTEAFF
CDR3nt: TGTGCCAGCAGCCCCGGGACAGGGAGCACTGAAGCTTTCTTT

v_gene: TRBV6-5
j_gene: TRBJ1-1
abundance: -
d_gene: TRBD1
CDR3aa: CASRKTGGNTEAFF
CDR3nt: TGTGCCAGCAGGAAGACAGGGGGTAACACTGAAGCTTTCTTT

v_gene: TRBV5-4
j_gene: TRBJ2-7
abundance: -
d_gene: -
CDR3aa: CASSRAAGTPSSYEQYF
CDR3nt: TGTGCCAGCAGCAGAGCCGCCGGGACACCCAGCTCCTACGAGCAGTACTTC

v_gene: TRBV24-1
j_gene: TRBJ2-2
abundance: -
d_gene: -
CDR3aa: CATSRGTGELFF
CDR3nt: TGTGCCACCAGCAGGGGCACCGGGGAGCTGTTTTTT

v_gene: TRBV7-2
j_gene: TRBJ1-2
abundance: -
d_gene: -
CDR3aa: CASSQARGTPDGYTF
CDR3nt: TGTGCCAGCAGCCAAGCCCGGGGGACGCCAGATGGCTACACCTTC

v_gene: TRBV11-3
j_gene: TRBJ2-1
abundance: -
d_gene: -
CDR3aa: CACSPSSNEQFF
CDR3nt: TGTGCCTGCTCCCCTAGCAGTAATGAGCAGTTCTTC

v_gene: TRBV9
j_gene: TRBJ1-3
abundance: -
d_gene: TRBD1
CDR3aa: CASSVAGGPPGNTIYF
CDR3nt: TGTGCCAGCAGCGTAGCAGGGGGACCTCCTGGAAACACCATATATTTT

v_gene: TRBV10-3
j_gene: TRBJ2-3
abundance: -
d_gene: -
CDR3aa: CAISGSTDTQYF
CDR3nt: TGTGCCATCAGCGGGAGCACAGATACGCAGTATTTT

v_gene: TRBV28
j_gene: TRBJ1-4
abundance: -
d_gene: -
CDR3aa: CASSEGPTNEKLFF
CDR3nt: TGTGCCAGCAGCGAGGGGCCAACTAATGAAAAACTGTTTTTT

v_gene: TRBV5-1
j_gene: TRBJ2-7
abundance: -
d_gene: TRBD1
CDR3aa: CASSRDRGRYEQYF
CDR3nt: TGCGCCAGCAGCCGGGACAGGGGGAGGTACGAGCAGTACTTC

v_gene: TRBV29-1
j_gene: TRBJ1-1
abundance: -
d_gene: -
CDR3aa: CSVGGGEAFF
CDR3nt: TGCAGCGTTGGGGGGGGCGAAGCTTTCTTT

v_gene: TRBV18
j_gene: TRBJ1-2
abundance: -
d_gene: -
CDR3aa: CASSHSPPESYGYTF
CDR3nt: TGTGCCAGCTCACACTCGCCTCCAGAGTCCTATGGCTACACCTTC

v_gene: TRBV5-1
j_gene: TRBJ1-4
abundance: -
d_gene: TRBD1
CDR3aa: CASTDRGGNEKLFF
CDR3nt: TGCGCCAGCACGGACAGGGGCGGGAATGAAAAACTGTTTTTT

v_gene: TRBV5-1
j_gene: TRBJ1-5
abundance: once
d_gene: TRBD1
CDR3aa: CASSPGQGKPQHF
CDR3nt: TGCGCCAGCAGCCCCGGACAGGGAAAGCCCCAGCATTTT

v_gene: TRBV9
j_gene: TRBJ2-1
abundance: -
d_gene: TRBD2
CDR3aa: CASSPPAGLAGGLVEQFF
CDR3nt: TGTGCCAGCAGCCCCCCCGCGGGACTAGCGGGGGGGCTCGTTGAGCAGTTCTTC

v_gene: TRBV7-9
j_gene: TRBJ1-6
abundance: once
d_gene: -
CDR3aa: CASSLSGDNSPLHF
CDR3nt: TGTGCCAGCAGCTTATCGGGGGATAATTCACCCCTCCACTTT

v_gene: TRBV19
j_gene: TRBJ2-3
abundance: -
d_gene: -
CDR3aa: CASSLNLANTQYF
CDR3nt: TGTGCCAGTAGTCTCAATTTGGCGAATACGCAGTATTTT

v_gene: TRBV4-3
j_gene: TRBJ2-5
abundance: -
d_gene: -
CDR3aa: CASSQGASLGETQYF
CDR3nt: TGCGCCAGCAGCCAAGGTGCTAGCTTGGGAGAGACCCAGTACTTC